Listed below are T cell receptor beta chains from one sample, sequenced in a study of shared clonotypes between healthy human individuals. Sequencing used immunoSEQ multiplex PCR; TCRdb keeps in-frame clones, though not all of them. The sample lists more than 2 million clones; 85% to 95% were seen once. Material for sequencing was naive CD4+ T cells sorted from blood. The receptors were gathered from a man younger than 30 in good health. Each CDR3 is given with its conserved first and last residue. A D gene is named only where the DNA matches it firmly. For some rows the clone size is stated as once, few or many, or as a class when expanded; others skip it.

D: .
size: once
V: TRBV11-1
J: TRBJ2-6
CDR3: CASSFKGRGANVLTF
DNA: TGTGCCAGCAGCTTTAAGGGGCGAGGGGCCAACGTCCTGACTTTC

D: TRBD1
size: .
V: TRBV11-2
J: TRBJ2-7
CDR3: CASSGLQGAVSYEQYF
DNA: TGTGCCAGCAGCGGACTACAGGGGGCGGTCTCCTACGAGCAGTACTTC

D: TRBD2
size: .
V: TRBV18
J: TRBJ2-3
CDR3: CASSQDPTSGGTDTQYF
DNA: TGTGCCAGCTCACAGGACCCAACTAGCGGGGGCACAGATACGCAGTATTTT

D: TRBD2
size: .
V: TRBV10-3
J: TRBJ2-7
CDR3: CAISEAGLAGYEQYF
DNA: TGTGCCATCTCCGAGGCGGGGCTAGCGGGTTACGAGCAGTACTTC

D: TRBD1
size: .
V: TRBV30
J: TRBJ2-3
CDR3: CAWRDRGKGDTQYF
DNA: TGTGCCTGGAGGGACAGGGGAAAAGGGGATACGCAGTATTTT

D: TRBD1
size: .
V: TRBV28
J: TRBJ2-7
CDR3: CASSLGQGAYEQYF
DNA: TGTGCCAGCAGCCTGGGACAGGGGGCCTACGAGCAGTACTTC

D: .
size: .
V: TRBV2
J: TRBJ1-2
CDR3: CASSEGPARGYTF
DNA: TGTGCCAGCAGTGAGGGGCCGGCCCGGGGCTACACCTTC

D: .
size: .
V: TRBV30
J: TRBJ2-5
CDR3: CAWSAGGKETQYF
DNA: TGTGCCTGGAGTGCAGGGGGGAAAGAGACCCAGTACTTC

D: .
size: .
V: TRBV28
J: TRBJ1-6
CDR3: CASSKNSPLHF
DNA: TGTGCCAGCAGTAAAAATTCACCCCTCCACTTT

D: TRBD2
size: .
V: TRBV10-3
J: TRBJ2-1
CDR3: CAVDPGGPYNEQFF
DNA: TGTGCCGTCGATCCGGGAGGGCCCTACAATGAGCAGTTCTTC

D: .
size: .
V: TRBV18
J: TRBJ1-1
CDR3: CASSGARQSNTEAFF
DNA: TGTGCCAGCTCCGGGGCTCGGCAGTCGAACACTGAAGCTTTCTTT

D: TRBD1
size: .
V: TRBV10-3
J: TRBJ1-2
CDR3: CAISNRGQGTYGYTF
DNA: TGTGCCATCAGCAACCGCGGACAGGGAACCTATGGCTACACCTTC

D: TRBD1
size: .
V: TRBV2
J: TRBJ2-7
CDR3: CASSGQGSSYEQYF
DNA: TGTGCCAGCAGCGGACAGGGGAGCTCCTACGAGCAGTACTTC

D: TRBD1
size: .
V: TRBV10-2
J: TRBJ1-1
CDR3: CASSEPGQGLGTEAFF
DNA: TGCGCCAGCAGTGAGCCAGGACAGGGGCTGGGCACTGAAGCTTTCTTT

D: TRBD1
size: .
V: TRBV19
J: TRBJ2-2
CDR3: CASRRQGANTGELFF
DNA: TGTGCCAGTAGACGACAGGGGGCGAACACCGGGGAGCTGTTTTTT

D: TRBD2
size: once
V: TRBV5-4
J: TRBJ2-7
CDR3: CASSPGLAVYEQYF
DNA: TGTGCCAGCAGCCCGGGACTAGCGGTATACGAGCAGTACTTC

D: TRBD1
size: .
V: TRBV28
J: TRBJ1-4
CDR3: CASSGRTGGHEKLFF
DNA: TGTGCCAGCAGTGGACGGACAGGGGGCCATGAAAAACTGTTTTTT

D: .
size: .
V: TRBV19
J: TRBJ1-6
CDR3: CASSIGVGTNSPLHF
DNA: TGTGCCAGTAGTATAGGCGTTGGGACGAATTCACCCCTCCACTTT

D: .
size: .
V: TRBV7-2
J: TRBJ2-2
CDR3: CASSTPLTGELFF
DNA: TGTGCCAGCAGCACCCCTTTGACCGGGGAGCTGTTTTTT

D: .
size: .
V: TRBV28
J: TRBJ2-3
CDR3: CASSHPPRVRTDTQYF
DNA: TGTGCCAGCAGCCACCCCCCCAGGGTGCGGACAGATACGCAGTATTTT

D: .
size: .
V: TRBV6-5
J: TRBJ1-6
CDR3: CASSYSTQDSPLHF
DNA: TGTGCCAGCAGTTACTCGACTCAGGATTCACCCCTCCACTTT

D: TRBD2
size: .
V: TRBV29-1
J: TRBJ2-3
CDR3: CSVTSGWTDTQYF
DNA: TGCAGCGTGACTAGCGGTTGGACAGATACGCAGTATTTT

D: .
size: .
V: TRBV14
J: TRBJ2-3
CDR3: CASSQVAGLGIDTQYF
DNA: TGTGCCAGCAGCCAAGTCGCGGGTTTGGGTATAGATACGCAGTATTTT

D: .
size: .
V: TRBV5-4
J: TRBJ1-2
CDR3: CASSLRGGDGGYTF
DNA: TGTGCCAGCAGCTTGCGCGGAGGGGATGGCGGCTACACCTTC

D: .
size: .
V: TRBV10-3
J: TRBJ2-7
CDR3: CAISGQGNPSYEQYF
DNA: TGTGCCATCAGTGGTCAGGGCAACCCATCCTACGAGCAGTACTTC

D: .
size: once
V: TRBV9
J: TRBJ1-5
CDR3: CASSEGPGSNQPQHF
DNA: TGTGCCAGCAGCGAGGGGCCCGGGAGCAATCAGCCCCAGCATTTT

D: .
size: .
V: TRBV25-1
J: TRBJ1-4
CDR3: CASKPGTPRGEKLFF
DNA: TGTGCCAGCAAGCCCGGGACACCCCGTGGTGAAAAACTGTTTTTT

D: .
size: .
V: TRBV14
J: TRBJ1-3
CDR3: CASSRLQGSGNTIYF
DNA: TGTGCCAGCAGCCGATTACAGGGCAGTGGAAACACCATATATTTT

D: .
size: .
V: TRBV7-9
J: TRBJ1-4
CDR3: CASSRGPNEKLFF
DNA: TGTGCCAGCAGTAGGGGACCTAATGAAAAACTGTTTTTT

D: .
size: .
V: TRBV7-3
J: TRBJ2-1
CDR3: CASSLNPSYNEQFF
DNA: TGTGCCAGCAGCTTAAATCCATCCTACAATGAGCAGTTCTTC

D: .
size: few
V: TRBV6-1
J: TRBJ2-1
CDR3: CASSEAEFTDKLYNEQFF
DNA: TGTGCCAGCAGTGAAGCGGAATTTACAGACAAGCTCTACAATGAGCAGTTCTTC

D: .
size: .
V: TRBV6-1
J: TRBJ2-7
CDR3: CASVQASPIPYEQYF
DNA: TGTGCCAGCGTACAAGCGAGCCCTATTCCCTACGAGCAGTACTTC

D: .
size: .
V: TRBV6-6
J: TRBJ2-7
CDR3: CASSYDSDKQYF
DNA: TGTGCCAGCAGTTATGATTCGGACAAGCAGTACTTC

D: .
size: .
V: TRBV30
J: TRBJ1-6
CDR3: CASDSKSSYNSPLHF
DNA: TGTGCCAGTGACAGCAAGAGCTCCTATAATTCACCCCTCCACTTT

D: .
size: .
V: TRBV30
J: TRBJ2-3
CDR3: CAWSPENTQYF
DNA: TGTGCCTGGAGCCCCGAGAATACGCAGTATTTT

D: TRBD1
size: .
V: TRBV6-5
J: TRBJ2-7
CDR3: CASSYTVTGYDEQYF
DNA: TGTGCCAGCAGTTACACAGTGACAGGGTACGACGAGCAGTACTTC

D: TRBD2
size: .
V: TRBV2
J: TRBJ2-7
CDR3: CASSEAPSGTSGITYEQYF
DNA: TGTGCCAGCAGTGAAGCGCCCTCAGGGACTAGCGGGATTACCTACGAGCAGTACTTC

D: .
size: .
V: TRBV6-1
J: TRBJ2-2
CDR3: CASSEGQGGLGGGELFF
DNA: TGTGCCAGCAGTGAAGGCCAGGGGGGTTTAGGAGGCGGGGAGCTGTTTTTT

D: TRBD1
size: .
V: TRBV19
J: TRBJ1-5
CDR3: CASLDREGQPQHF
DNA: TGTGCCAGTTTGGACAGGGAGGGTCAGCCCCAGCATTTT

D: TRBD1
size: .
V: TRBV5-1
J: TRBJ1-1
CDR3: CASSTGTANTEAFF
DNA: TGCGCCAGCAGCACGGGGACAGCTAACACTGAAGCTTTCTTT

D: TRBD1
size: .
V: TRBV6-5
J: TRBJ2-7
CDR3: CASSQGQAYEQYF
DNA: TGTGCCAGCAGCCAGGGACAGGCTTACGAGCAGTACTTC

D: .
size: .
V: TRBV10-3
J: TRBJ1-2
CDR3: CAISDDPVYGYTF
DNA: TGTGCCATCAGTGACGATCCAGTCTATGGCTACACCTTC

D: .
size: .
V: TRBV10-3
J: TRBJ2-7
CDR3: CAVSESTGGGYEQYF
DNA: TGTGCCGTCAGTGAGTCAACGGGGGGCGGCTACGAGCAGTACTTC

D: .
size: .
V: TRBV5-4
J: TRBJ1-1
CDR3: CASSSWDRNTEAFF
DNA: TGTGCCAGCAGCTCGTGGGACCGCAACACTGAAGCTTTCTTT

D: .
size: .
V: TRBV5-6
J: TRBJ2-7
CDR3: CASSQVSNTYEQYF
DNA: TGTGCCAGCAGCCAGGTTTCAAATACCTACGAGCAGTACTTC

D: .
size: .
V: TRBV30
J: TRBJ1-4
CDR3: CASLGAGRHGNEKLFF
DNA: TGTGCCTCCCTCGGGGCAGGGCGTCATGGTAATGAAAAACTGTTTTTT

D: .
size: .
V: TRBV12-5
J: TRBJ2-7
CDR3: CASGLVVGQLGYEQYF
DNA: TGTGCTAGTGGTTTGGTAGTAGGTCAACTAGGCTACGAGCAGTACTTC

D: .
size: .
V: TRBV30
J: TRBJ1-2
CDR3: CAWTLLRTPAGGYTF
DNA: TGTGCCTGGACTCTCTTACGGACCCCGGCAGGTGGCTACACCTTC

D: TRBD1
size: .
V: TRBV6-5
J: TRBJ1-4
CDR3: CASSYGQGPFNEKLFF
DNA: TGTGCCAGCAGTTACGGACAGGGGCCATTCAATGAAAAACTGTTTTTT

D: TRBD2
size: .
V: TRBV10-3
J: TRBJ2-3
CDR3: CAISGLAGTRTDTQYF
DNA: TGTGCCATCAGTGGTTTAGCGGGGACCCGCACAGATACGCAGTATTTT

D: .
size: .
V: TRBV11-2
J: TRBJ2-7
CDR3: CASSLEEGVVYEQYF
DNA: TGTGCCAGCAGCTTAGAAGAGGGGGTGGTCTACGAGCAGTACTTC